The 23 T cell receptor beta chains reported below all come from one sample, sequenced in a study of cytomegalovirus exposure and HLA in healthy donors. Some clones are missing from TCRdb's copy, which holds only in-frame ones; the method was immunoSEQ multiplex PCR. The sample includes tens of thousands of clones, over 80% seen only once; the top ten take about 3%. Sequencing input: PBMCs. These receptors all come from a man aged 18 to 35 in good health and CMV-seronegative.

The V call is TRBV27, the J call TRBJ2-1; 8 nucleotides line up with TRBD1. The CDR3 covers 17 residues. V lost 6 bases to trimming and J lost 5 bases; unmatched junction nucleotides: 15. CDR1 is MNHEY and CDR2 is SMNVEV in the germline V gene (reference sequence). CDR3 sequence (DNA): TGTGCCAGCAGGTTCCAGGGGGCTGCCCGGTGGGACAATGAGCAGTTCTTC. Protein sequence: CASRFQGAARWDNEQFF.

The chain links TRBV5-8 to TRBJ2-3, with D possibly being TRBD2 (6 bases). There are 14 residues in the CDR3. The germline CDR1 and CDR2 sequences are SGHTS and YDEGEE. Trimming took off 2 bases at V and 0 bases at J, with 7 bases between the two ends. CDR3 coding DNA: TGTGCCAGCAGCTTTCGGGAGAGCACAGATACGCAGTATTTT. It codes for CASSFRESTDTQYF.

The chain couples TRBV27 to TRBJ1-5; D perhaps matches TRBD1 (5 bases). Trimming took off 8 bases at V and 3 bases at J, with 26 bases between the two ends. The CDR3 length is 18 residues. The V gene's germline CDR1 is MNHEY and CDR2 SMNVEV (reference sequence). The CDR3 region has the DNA TGTGCCAGCCGGGGTACTTCCGGGGGAAGTAGCTACAATCAGCCCCAGCATTTT. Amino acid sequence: CASRGTSGGSSYNQPQHF.

CDR3: CASSLDRGQPKGYGYTF. As DNA, the CDR3 is TGTGCCAGCTCACTGGACAGGGGGCAGCCCAAGGGCTATGGCTACACCTTC. The chain couples TRBV18 to TRBJ1-2; 11 nucleotides line up with TRBD1. The CDR3 sequence is 17 residues long. CDR1 KGHSH and CDR2 LQKENI come from the germline V gene. The J segment lost 4 bases and the V segment lost 4 bases, leaving 11 bases of the junction unmatched.

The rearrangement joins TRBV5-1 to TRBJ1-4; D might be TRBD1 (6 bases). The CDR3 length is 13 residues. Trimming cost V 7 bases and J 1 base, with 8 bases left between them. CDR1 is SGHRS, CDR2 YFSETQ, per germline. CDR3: CASAQGTNEKLFF. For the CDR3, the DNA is TGCGCCAGCGCACAGGGAACTAATGAAAAACTGTTTTTT.

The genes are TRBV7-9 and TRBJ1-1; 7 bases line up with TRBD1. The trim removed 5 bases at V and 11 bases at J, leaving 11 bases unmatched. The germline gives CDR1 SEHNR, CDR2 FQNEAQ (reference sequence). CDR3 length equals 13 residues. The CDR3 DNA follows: TGTGCCAGCAGCCCCACCGACAGGGTAGACGCTTTCTTT. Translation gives CASSPTDRVDAFF.

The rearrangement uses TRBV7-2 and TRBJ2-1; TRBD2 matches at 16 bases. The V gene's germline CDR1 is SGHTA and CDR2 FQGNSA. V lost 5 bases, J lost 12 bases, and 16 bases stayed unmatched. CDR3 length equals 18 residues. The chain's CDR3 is CASSPSGTSGRVGLSQFF. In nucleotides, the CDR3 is TGTGCCAGCAGCCCATCCGGGACTAGCGGGAGGGTTGGCCTCTCGCAGTTCTTC. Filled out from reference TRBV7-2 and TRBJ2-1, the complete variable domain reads GAGVSQSPSNKVTEKGKDVELRCDPISGHTALYWYRQSLGQGLEFLIYFQGNSAPDKSGLPSDRFSAERTGGSVSTLTIQRTQQEDSAVYLCASSPSGTSGRVGLSQFFGPGTRLTVL.

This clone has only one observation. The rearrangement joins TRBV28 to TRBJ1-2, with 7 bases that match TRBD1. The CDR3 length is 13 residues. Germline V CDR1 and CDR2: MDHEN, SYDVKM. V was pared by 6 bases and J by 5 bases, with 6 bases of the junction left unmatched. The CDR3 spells CASRRTGLYGYTF. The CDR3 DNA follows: TGTGCCAGCAGACGGACAGGCTTATATGGCTACACCTTC.

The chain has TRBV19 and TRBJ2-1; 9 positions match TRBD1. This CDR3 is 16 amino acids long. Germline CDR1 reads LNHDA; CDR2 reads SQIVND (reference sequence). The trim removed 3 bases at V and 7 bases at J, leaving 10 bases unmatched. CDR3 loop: CASSMTGQGLGNEQFF. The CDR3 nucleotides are TGTGCCAGTAGTATGACGGGACAGGGATTGGGGAATGAGCAGTTCTTC. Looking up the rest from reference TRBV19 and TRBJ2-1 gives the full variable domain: DGGITQSPKYLFRKEGQNVTLSCEQNLNHDAMYWYRQDPGQGLRLIYYSQIVNDFQKGDIAEGYSVSREKKESFPLTVTSAQKNPTAFYLCASSMTGQGLGNEQFFGPGTRLTVL.

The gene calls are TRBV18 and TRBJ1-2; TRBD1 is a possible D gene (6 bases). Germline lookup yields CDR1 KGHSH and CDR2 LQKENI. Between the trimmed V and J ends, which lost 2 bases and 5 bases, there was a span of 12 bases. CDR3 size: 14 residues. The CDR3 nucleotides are TGTGCCAGCTCACCAGCAGGGGAGAGGTATGGCTACACCTTC. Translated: CASSPAGERYGYTF.

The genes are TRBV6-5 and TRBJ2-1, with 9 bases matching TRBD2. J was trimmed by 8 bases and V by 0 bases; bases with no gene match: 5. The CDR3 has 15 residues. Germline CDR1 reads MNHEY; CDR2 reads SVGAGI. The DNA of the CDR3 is TGTGCCAGCAGTTACTCGGCGGGAGGGTGGGATGAGCAGTTCTTC. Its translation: CASSYSAGGWDEQFF.

This CDR3 is CASSFIARPSDTQYF. DNA for the CDR3: TGTGCCAGCAGTTTTATAGCCCGTCCCTCAGATACGCAGTATTTT. The rearrangement links TRBV27 to TRBJ2-3; D ambiguous. The CDR3 totals 15 residues. From germline, CDR1 is MNHEY and CDR2 SMNVEV (reference sequence). The germline V and J ends were trimmed by 3 bases and 4 bases, with 14 bases remaining between them.

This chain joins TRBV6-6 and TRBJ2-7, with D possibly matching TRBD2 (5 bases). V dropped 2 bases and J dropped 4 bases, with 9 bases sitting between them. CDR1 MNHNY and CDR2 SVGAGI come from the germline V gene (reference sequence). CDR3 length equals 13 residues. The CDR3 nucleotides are TGTGCCAGCAGTTACGCCCGGGGTTACGAGCAGTACTTC. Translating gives CASSYARGYEQYF.

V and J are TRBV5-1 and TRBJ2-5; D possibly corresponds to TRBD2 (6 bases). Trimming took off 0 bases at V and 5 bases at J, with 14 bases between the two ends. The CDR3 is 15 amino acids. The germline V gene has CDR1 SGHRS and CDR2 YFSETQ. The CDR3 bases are TGCGCCAGCAGCTTGGGTCGGGGGACCGGGGAGACCCAGTACTTC. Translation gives CASSLGRGTGETQYF.

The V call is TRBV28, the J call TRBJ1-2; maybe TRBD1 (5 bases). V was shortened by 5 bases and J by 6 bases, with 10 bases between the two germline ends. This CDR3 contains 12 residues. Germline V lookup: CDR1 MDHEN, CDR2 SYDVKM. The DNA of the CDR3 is TGTGCCAGCAGTACAGGTCTGAATGGCTACACCTTC. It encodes CASSTGLNGYTF.

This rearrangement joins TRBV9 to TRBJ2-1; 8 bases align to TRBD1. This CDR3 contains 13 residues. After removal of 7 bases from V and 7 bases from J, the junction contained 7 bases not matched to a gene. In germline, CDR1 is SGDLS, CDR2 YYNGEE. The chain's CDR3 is CASGTGGVNEQFF. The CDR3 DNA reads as TGTGCCAGCGGGACAGGAGGCGTGAATGAGCAGTTCTTC.

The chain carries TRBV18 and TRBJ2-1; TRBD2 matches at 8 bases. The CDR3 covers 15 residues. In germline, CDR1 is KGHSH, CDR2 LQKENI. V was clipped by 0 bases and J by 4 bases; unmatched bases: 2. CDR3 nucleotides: TGTGCCAGCTCACCACCTACTAGCGGTTACAATGAGCAGTTCTTC. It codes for CASSPPTSGYNEQFF.

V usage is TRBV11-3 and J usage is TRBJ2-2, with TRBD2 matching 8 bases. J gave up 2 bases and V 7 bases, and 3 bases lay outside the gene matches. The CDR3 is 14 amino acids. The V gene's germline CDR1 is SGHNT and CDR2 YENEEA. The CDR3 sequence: CASKREFNTGELFF. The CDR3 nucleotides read TGTGCCAGCAAGCGGGAGTTTAACACCGGGGAGCTGTTTTTT.

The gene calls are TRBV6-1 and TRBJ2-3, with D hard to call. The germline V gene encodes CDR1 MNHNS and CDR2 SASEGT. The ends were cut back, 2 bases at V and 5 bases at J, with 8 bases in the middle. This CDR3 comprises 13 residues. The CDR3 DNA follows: TGTGCCAGCAGTGAATTTCCGGGAGATACGCAGTATTTT. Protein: CASSEFPGDTQYF.

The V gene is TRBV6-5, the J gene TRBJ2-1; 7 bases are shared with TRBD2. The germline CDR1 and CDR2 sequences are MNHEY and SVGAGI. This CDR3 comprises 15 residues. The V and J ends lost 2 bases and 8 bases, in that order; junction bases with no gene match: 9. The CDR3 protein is CASSYLAASGDEQFF. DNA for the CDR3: TGTGCCAGCAGTTACCTAGCGGCCTCCGGCGATGAGCAGTTCTTC.

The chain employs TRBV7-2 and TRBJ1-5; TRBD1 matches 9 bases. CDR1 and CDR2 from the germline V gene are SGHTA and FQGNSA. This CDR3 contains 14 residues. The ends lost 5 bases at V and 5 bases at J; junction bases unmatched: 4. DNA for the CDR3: TGTGCCAGCAGCACGGACAGGGGAGATCAGCCCCAGCATTTT. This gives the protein CASSTDRGDQPQHF.

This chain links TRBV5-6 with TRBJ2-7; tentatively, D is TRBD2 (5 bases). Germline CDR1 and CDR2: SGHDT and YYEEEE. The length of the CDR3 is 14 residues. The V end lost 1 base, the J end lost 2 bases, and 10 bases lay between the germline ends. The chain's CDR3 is CASSLSDYPYEQYF. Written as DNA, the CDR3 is TGTGCCAGCAGCTTGAGCGACTACCCCTACGAGCAGTACTTC.

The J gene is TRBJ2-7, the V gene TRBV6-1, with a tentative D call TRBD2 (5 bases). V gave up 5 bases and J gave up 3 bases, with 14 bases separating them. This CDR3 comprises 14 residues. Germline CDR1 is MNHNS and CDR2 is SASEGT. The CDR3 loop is CASSPLSEGYEQYF. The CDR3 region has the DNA TGTGCCAGCAGTCCCCTCAGCGAGGGCTACGAGCAGTACTTC.